The next 27 T cell receptor beta chains were all read from a single sample in a study of blood T cell repertoires in COVID-19. Libraries were prepared by immunoSEQ multiplex PCR; TCRdb keeps only in-frame clonotypes and omits some of them. The top ten clones hold 1% to 1.5% of a sample with 130,000 to 150,000 clones, 85% to 90% of them seen once. Source material: PBMCs or T cells enriched from blood (not recorded which). Receptors originate from a woman aged 25 to 39 with acute COVID-19.

The chain links TRBV6-6 to TRBJ2-2; D uncertain. The germline CDR1 and CDR2 sequences are MNHNY and SVGAGI (reference sequence). This CDR3 spans 13 amino acids. With 2 bases removed from V and 8 bases from J, the gap between germline ends came to 9 bases. CDR3 DNA sequence: TGTGCCAGCAGTTACCGTTCTCCTGGGGAGCTGTTTTTT. Translation: CASSYRSPGELFF.

The V call is TRBV6-5, the J call TRBJ2-5; 8 bases line up with TRBD1. CDR3 size: 15 residues. V lost 6 bases and J lost 5; bases outside the gene matches: 11. Germline-derived CDR1 and CDR2 are MNHEY and SVGAGI. CDR3 coding DNA: TGTGCCAGCAGACCTCCAGGGGGCTGGCAGGAGACCCAGTACTTC. Its translation: CASRPPGGWQETQYF.

The V gene is TRBV19, the J gene TRBJ1-4; 7 nucleotides line up with TRBD1. The CDR3 contains 14 residues. The junction had 0 bases not matched to a gene; V was cut back by 5 bases and J by 0 bases. Germline V CDR1 and CDR2: LNHDA, SQIVND (reference sequence). CDR3 in DNA: TGTGCCAGTAGTGGGACAGCAACTAATGAAAAACTGTTTTTT. It encodes CASSGTATNEKLFF.

This chain uses TRBV7-8 with TRBJ1-5; no definite D call. The CDR3 runs 15 residues. Trimming shortened V by 3 bases and J by 0 bases, and 9 bases separated the two germline ends. Germline V gene lookup returns CDR1 SGHVS and CDR2 FQNEAQ. In DNA form, the CDR3 reads TGTGCCAGCAGCTTCCTACAGAATAGCAATCAGCCCCAGCATTTT. This sequence encodes CASSFLQNSNQPQHF.

The J gene is TRBJ1-5, the V gene TRBV7-2; D might be TRBD1 (6 bases). The V gene lost 1 base and the J gene lost 2 bases, with 9 bases spanning the gap. Germline V gene lookup returns CDR1 SGHTA and CDR2 FQGNSA. The CDR3 has 15 amino acids. CDR3: CASSLGGGGNQPQHF. The CDR3 bases are TGTGCCAGCAGCTTAGGAGGGGGAGGCAATCAGCCCCAGCATTTT. The variable domain in full, completed from reference TRBV7-2 and TRBJ1-5, reads GAGVSQSPSNKVTEKGKDVELRCDPISGHTALYWYRQSLGQGLEFLIYFQGNSAPDKSGLPSDRFSAERTGGSVSTLTIQRTQQEDSAVYLCASSLGGGGNQPQHFGDGTRLSIL.

The genes are TRBV5-1 and TRBJ1-1; 8 bases map to TRBD1. With V trimmed by 7 bases and J by 0 bases, 5 bases remained unmatched. Per germline, CDR1 SGHRS and CDR2 YFSETQ. The CDR3 covers 14 residues. Here the CDR3 DNA reads TGCGCCAGCGAGACAGGGGCGTTGAACACTGAAGCTTTCTTT. It codes for CASETGALNTEAFF. Based on the CDR3 plus reference TRBV5-1 and TRBJ1-1, the full variable domain is KAGVTQTPRYLIKTRGQQVTLSCSPISGHRSVSWYQQTPGQGLQFLFEYFSETQRNKGNFPGRFSGRQFSNSRSEMNVSTLELGDSALYLCASETGALNTEAFFGQGTRLTVV.

V usage is TRBV11-2 and J usage is TRBJ2-7; D is unclear. This CDR3 contains 12 residues. CDR1 is SGHAT, CDR2 FQNNGV, per germline. V lost 2 bases, J lost 3 bases, and 5 bases lay in between. DNA of the CDR3: TGTGCCAGCAGCTTATATAGCTACGAGCAGTACTTC. It codes for CASSLYSYEQYF.

V and J are TRBV7-9 and TRBJ2-7; no firm D call. V was shortened by 8 bases and J by 2 bases, with 13 bases between the two germline ends. The CDR3 sequence is 13 residues long. From germline, CDR1 is SEHNR and CDR2 FQNEAQ (reference sequence). The CDR3 sequence is CASEVSPTYEQYF. Written as DNA, the CDR3 is TGTGCCAGCGAGGTCAGTCCTACCTACGAGCAGTACTTC.

V is TRBV7-2 and J is TRBJ2-7; TRBD2 matches at 9 bases. Germline loops: CDR1 SGHTA, CDR2 FQGNSA. This CDR3 is 14 amino acids long. V shed 5 bases, J shed 9 bases, and the junction held 11 bases outside the gene matches. CDR3 sequence: CASSPGTSLSGQYF. The CDR3 DNA reads as TGTGCCAGCAGCCCCGGGACTAGCCTATCCGGGCAGTACTTC.

The CDR3 sequence: CASSLGGTANEKLFF. The CDR3 DNA follows: TGTGCCAGCAGTTTAGGGGGGACAGCTAATGAAAAACTGTTTTTT. The genes are TRBV28 and TRBJ1-4, with 7 bases fitting TRBD1. The CDR3 spans 15 residues. Germline V gene data show CDR1 as MDHEN and CDR2 as SYDVKM. The junction had 3 bases not matched to a gene; V was cut back by 2 bases and J by 3 bases.

This chain uses TRBV15 with TRBJ2-5; the D gene is possibly TRBD1 (6 bases). V was cut by 5 bases and J by 8 bases, with 12 bases left in between. CDR1 is LNHNV and CDR2 is YYDKDF in the germline V gene (reference sequence). The CDR3 has 12 amino acids. The CDR3 DNA reads as TGTGCCACCAGCCCAAAGACAGGAACCCAGTACTTC. Residues: CATSPKTGTQYF.

The chain joins TRBV6-5 to TRBJ2-1; 7 nucleotides agree with TRBD2. CDR3 length equals 15 residues. Germline lookup yields CDR1 MNHEY and CDR2 SVGAGI. V shed 2 bases, J shed 4 bases, and the junction held 5 bases outside the gene matches. CDR3 sequence: CASSYPASGYNEQFF. The CDR3 nucleotides are TGTGCCAGCAGTTACCCCGCTAGCGGATACAATGAGCAGTTCTTC.

The V call is TRBV4-3, the J call TRBJ2-1, with 10 nucleotides matching TRBD2. Germline V gene data show CDR1 as LGHNA and CDR2 as YSLEER. J gave up 1 base and V 3 bases, and 6 bases lay outside the gene matches. This CDR3 is 17 amino acids long. DNA of the CDR3: TGCGCCAGCAGCCAGGACCTACTAGCGGGATCCTACAATGAGCAGTTCTTC. This gives the protein CASSQDLLAGSYNEQFF.

The V and J genes are TRBV5-1 and TRBJ2-7; 11 nucleotides match TRBD2. This CDR3 is built from 15 residues. J gave up 5 bases and V 4 bases, and 8 bases lay outside the gene matches. Per germline, CDR1 SGHRS and CDR2 YFSETQ. CDR3 loop: CASSPLAGADHEQYF. The CDR3 DNA reads TGCGCCAGCAGCCCACTAGCGGGAGCGGACCACGAGCAGTACTTC.

This chain connects TRBV11-2 to TRBJ2-2; no clear D. CDR1 and CDR2 from the germline V gene are SGHAT and FQNNGV. The CDR3 totals 13 residues. Trimming shortened V by 1 base and J by 4 bases, and 4 bases separated the two germline ends. Here the CDR3 DNA reads TGTGCCAGCAGCTTAGTCGTCACCGGGGAGCTGTTTTTT. It specifies CASSLVVTGELFF. Full variable domain (missing parts from reference TRBV11-2 and TRBJ2-2): EAGVAQSPRYKIIEKRQSVAFWCNPISGHATLYWYQQILGQGPKLLIQFQNNGVVDDSQLPKDRFSAERLKGVDSTLKIQPAKLEDSAVYLCASSLVVTGELFFGEGSRLTVL.

This clone was seen once. The V call is TRBV4-2, the J call TRBJ2-2; 7 bases map to TRBD1. The J segment lost 7 bases and the V segment lost 5 bases, leaving 10 bases of the junction unmatched. Per germline, CDR1 LGHNA and CDR2 YNFKEQ. The CDR3 covers 15 residues. This CDR3 reads CASSSHRGQGGELFF. CDR3 DNA: TGTGCCAGCAGCTCGCATAGGGGGCAGGGCGGGGAGCTGTTTTTT.

This rearrangement joins TRBV5-1 to TRBJ1-2; maybe TRBD1 (6 bases). Germline CDR1 SGHRS, CDR2 YFSETQ. This CDR3 is built from 15 residues. V lost 0 bases and J lost 8, with 17 bases in between. The CDR3 nucleotides read TGCGCCAGCAGCTTGGACCCTAACAGGGAGGGGGGCTACACCTTC. Residues: CASSLDPNREGGYTF.

The sample holds a few counts of this clone. The chain joins TRBV6-4 to TRBJ2-2, with TRBD1 identical over 11 bases. With 4 bases clipped from V and 4 bases from J, the junction kept 2 bases outside the gene matches. This CDR3 spans 15 amino acids. Germline CDR1 MRHNA, CDR2 SNTAGT. The CDR3 region is CASSVGTGGTGELFF. In DNA form, the CDR3 reads TGTGCCAGCAGTGTTGGGACAGGGGGCACCGGGGAGCTGTTTTTT.

The CDR3 DNA is TGTGCCAGCAGTCCACAGGACAGTCAGCCCCAGCATTTT. This gives the protein CASSPQDSQPQHF. The rearrangement joins TRBV12-3 or TRBV12-4 to TRBJ1-5; D may be TRBD1 (6 bases). Trimming removed 5 bases at V and 6 bases at J, with 11 bases between. The CDR3 runs to 13 residues.

The chain recombines TRBV18 with TRBJ2-1, with 12 bases identical to TRBD2. CDR1 is KGHSH, CDR2 LQKENI, per germline. The CDR3 is 16 residues long. Trimming took 5 bases from V and 1 from J; bases not matched to a gene: 3. CDR3 loop: CASSRGLAGSYNEQFF. The DNA of the CDR3 is TGTGCCAGCTCAAGGGGACTAGCGGGTTCCTACAATGAGCAGTTCTTC.

This chain joins TRBV6-7 and TRBJ2-2; 11 nucleotides align to TRBD1. TRBV6-7 is noted as an ORF with a role that remains uncertain. This CDR3 contains 16 residues. V lost 3 bases to trimming and J lost 3 bases; unmatched junction nucleotides: 3. This chain's CDR3 is CASSYRDRGYTGELFF. The CDR3, as DNA: TGTGCCAGCAGTTATCGGGACAGGGGGTACACCGGGGAGCTGTTTTTT.

This chain uses TRBV6-4 with TRBJ1-4, with a tentative D call TRBD1 (5 bases). Germline CDR1 reads MRHNA; CDR2 reads SNTAGT. The germline V and J ends were trimmed by 3 bases and 3 bases, with 5 bases remaining between them. This CDR3 has 13 residues. The CDR3 is CASSEGPNEKLFF. In DNA form, the CDR3 reads TGTGCCAGCAGTGAGGGGCCTAATGAAAAACTGTTTTTT.

This clone was picked up one time. The chain links TRBV28 to TRBJ2-3, with 7 bases fitting TRBD2. The CDR3 contains 19 residues. The junction had 21 bases not matched to a gene; V was cut back by 7 bases and J by 2 bases. The germline CDR1 and CDR2 sequences are MDHEN and SYDVKM. The CDR3 spells CASNSPHGASGTNTDTQYF. CDR3 bases: TGTGCCAGCAATTCGCCTCACGGTGCCAGCGGGACTAACACAGATACGCAGTATTTT.

The gene calls are TRBV2 and TRBJ2-5, with 7 bases fitting TRBD2. Losses at the gene ends were 7 bases for V and 6 bases for J; bases not matched to a gene: 14. The CDR3 loop spans 15 amino acids. CDR1 is SNHLY, CDR2 FYNNEI, per germline. CDR3 DNA: TGTGCCAGCACCGCAGCAGCGGGAAATGGGAAGACCCAGTACTTC. Translated, it gives CASTAAAGNGKTQYF. Full variable domain (outside the CDR3, taken from reference TRBV2 and TRBJ2-5): EPEVTQTPSHQVTQMGQEVILRCVPISNHLYFYWYRQILGQKVEFLVSFYNNEISEKSEIFDDQFSVERPDGSNFTLKIRSTKLEDSAMYFCASTAAAGNGKTQYFGPGTRLLVL.

The CDR3 protein is CASSPARDRNSYEQYF. In DNA form, the CDR3 reads TGTGCCAGCTCACCGGCTCGGGACAGAAACTCCTACGAGCAGTACTTC. The V and J genes are TRBV18 and TRBJ2-7, with 7 bases lining up with TRBD1. The CDR3 is 16 amino acids. J lost 0 bases, V lost 3 bases, and 8 bases had no gene match. CDR1 and CDR2 from the germline V gene are KGHSH and LQKENI.

The chain couples TRBV4-1 to TRBJ2-1; 13 bases agree with TRBD2. The CDR3 totals 15 residues. Germline V gives CDR1 MGHRA, CDR2 YSYEKL. V was pared by 4 bases and J by 4 bases, with 1 base of the junction left unmatched. Here the CDR3 DNA reads TGCGCCAGCAGCCGGACTAGCGGGGGATACAATGAGCAGTTCTTC. This translates into CASSRTSGGYNEQFF.

The rearrangement joins TRBV9 to TRBJ2-3; D ambiguous. The CDR3 runs 15 residues. Germline CDR1 reads SGDLS; CDR2 reads YYNGEE. V dropped 4 bases and J dropped 5 bases, with 17 bases sitting between them. In DNA, the CDR3 is TGTGCCAGCAGCCGTGGCAGTTCTAGAGGAGATACGCAGTATTTT. Its protein product is CASSRGSSRGDTQYF.